The clone carrying this T cell receptor (beta chain) has only one observation. Its antigen is unknown. A much larger clonotype is one base distant, so this may be a read error. This beta chain came through as a stray read in a library set up for alpha chains, and its size says little. This sample is drawn from a study of spatial heterogeneity in lung cancer. Regarding the study as a whole: Ubiquitous expanded tumor TCRs were seen in blood more at resection than at follow-up.

The CDR3 extends over 15 amino acids. V dropped 7 bases and J dropped 2 bases, with 12 bases sitting between them. As to time point: sample taken at primary tumor resection. Sequencing was performed on whole RNA extracted from tumor and nontumor lung tissue, or from frozen PBMC, and the material was left unsorted. The approximately 70 donors had untreated early-stage non-small cell lung cancer. TCRdb fed the 5' RACE reads into MiXCR, producing one record per CDR3 protein. Of 9,000 to 13,000 distinct CDR3 sequences in the sample, approximately 6.7% were seen once. The chain combines TRBV23-1 with TRBJ2-6; D might be TRBD1 or TRBD2, each matching 6 bases. TRBV23-1 is an open reading frame whose function is uncertain. The sequencing here drew on PBMCs, taken at surgery. This TCR came from a male donor with early-stage non-small cell lung cancer. CDR3 protein: CASTSRGAGANVLTF. In nucleotides, the CDR3 is TGCGCCAGCACCTCAAGGGGGGCTGGGGCCAACGTCCTGACTTTC.